These 23 T cell receptor beta chains were all obtained from the same sample, sequenced in a study of shared clonotypes between healthy human individuals (TCRdb year 2020). The protocol used for the library was the immunoSEQ multiplex PCR assay. The source is immuneACCESS, and TCRdb retained only in-frame sequences with V and J called. Part of the clones is not carried over; for the studies checked, unresolved V genes explain less than half of this, and the remainder is unexplained. This sample comprises more than 1 million clones, around 78% of them detected only once. The top ten clonotypes cover 0.5% to 0.6% of the sample. The specimen sequenced was memory CD4+ T cells from PBMCs. Explained via the paper, the cell subset or site label denotes: CD45RA-negative fraction. Receptor source: a man younger than 30 in good health. Some clones in this sample may be carry-over from other donors' samples.

The J gene is TRBJ2-5, the V gene TRBV7-8; TRBD2 agrees at 9 bases. Trimming took 5 bases from V and 1 from J; bases not matched to a gene: 11. The CDR3 is 17 amino acids. Germline CDR1 reads SGHVS; CDR2 reads FQNEAQ. The CDR3 DNA sequence: TGTGCCAGCAGCACACGTTATGGCGGGAGGGCCCAAGAGACCCAGTACTTC. Encoded protein: CASSTRYGGRAQETQYF. The complete variable domain, with remaining parts taken from reference TRBV7-8 and TRBJ2-5, reads GAGVSQSPRYKVAKRGQDVALRCDPISGHVSLFWYQQALGQGPEFLTYFQNEAQLDKSGLPSDRFFAERPEGSVSTLKIQRTQQEDSAVYLCASSTRYGGRAQETQYFGPGTRLLVL.

The chain uses TRBV28 and TRBJ2-7, with 10 positions matching TRBD2. The CDR3 length is 15 residues. With V trimmed by 5 bases and J by 2 bases, 6 bases remained unmatched. The germline V gene encodes CDR1 MDHEN and CDR2 SYDVKM. CDR3 residues: CASSTAGTSAYEQYF. The DNA of the CDR3 is TGTGCCAGCAGTACCGCCGGGACTAGCGCCTACGAGCAGTACTTC.

The gene calls are TRBV4-2 and TRBJ2-5; D tentatively fits TRBD1 or TRBD2 (5 bases each). CDR3 length: 15 residues. V lost 0 bases to trimming and J lost 0 bases, with 8 bases between them. Germline V gives CDR1 LGHNA, CDR2 YNFKEQ. The CDR3, as DNA: TGTGCCAGCAGCCAAGATCTGGGGGACCAAGAGACCCAGTACTTC. Amino acids: CASSQDLGDQETQYF.

The chain has TRBV28 and TRBJ2-7, with TRBD2 matching 12 bases. Germline CDR1 MDHEN, CDR2 SYDVKM. V shed 9 bases, J shed 1 base, and the junction held 7 bases outside the gene matches. The CDR3 sequence is 15 residues long. The CDR3 DNA is TGTGCCAGTCTAGCGGGAGGGCCGTCGTCCTACGAGCAGTACTTC. This encodes CASLAGGPSSYEQYF.

The V gene is TRBV2, the J gene TRBJ2-1, with D perhaps TRBD1 or TRBD2 (5 bases each). V dropped 4 bases and J dropped 9 bases, with 28 bases sitting between them. The CDR3 sequence is 18 residues long. Per the germline V gene, CDR1 is SNHLY and CDR2 is FYNNEI. The CDR3 region has the DNA TGTGCCAGCAGTGGGGGAAACCCGGGGTATCACCAGGGTTCTGAGCAGTTCTTC. It encodes CASSGGNPGYHQGSEQFF.

The sample holds a few counts of this clone. The chain joins TRBV2 to TRBJ2-7; D uncertain. V shed 8 bases and J shed 2 bases, with 13 bases lying between them. The CDR3 contains 13 residues. The germline CDR1 and CDR2 sequences are SNHLY and FYNNEI. The CDR3 reads CASLAGAAYEQYF. In DNA form, the CDR3 reads TGTGCCAGCTTGGCTGGAGCCGCCTACGAGCAGTACTTC.

This clone was seen a single time. The chain employs TRBV6-5 and TRBJ2-1; 9 nucleotides match TRBD2. The trim removed 6 bases at V and 5 bases at J, leaving 8 bases unmatched. Germline lookup yields CDR1 MNHEY and CDR2 SVGAGI. This CDR3 is built from 15 residues. CDR3 protein: CASRTWTSADNEQFF. The CDR3 nucleotides are TGTGCCAGCAGAACCTGGACTAGCGCCGACAATGAGCAGTTCTTC.

The chain recombines TRBV7-3 with TRBJ1-1, with 9 bases that match TRBD1. Germline CDR1 reads SGHTA; CDR2 reads FQGTGA. The CDR3 contains 14 residues. Losses at the gene ends were 5 bases for V and 6 bases for J; bases not matched to a gene: 7. The CDR3 loop is CASSPQGTGPEAFF. CDR3 in DNA: TGTGCCAGCAGCCCTCAAGGGACAGGGCCTGAAGCTTTCTTT.

V is TRBV21-1 and J is TRBJ2-7; the table's D call of TRBD1 was not tested on the DNA. TRBV21-1 is described as a pseudogene. CDR3 length: 20 amino acids. The CDR3 DNA is TGTGCCAGCAACCTGTTTCGGTGTGGGGAAGGACACCCCCTATACTACGAGCAGTACTTC. This gives the protein CASNLFRCGEGHPLYYEQYF.

The chain joins TRBV7-2 to TRBJ2-5; 7 nucleotides agree with TRBD2. CDR3 length: 14 residues. The germline V gene encodes CDR1 SGHTA and CDR2 FQGNSA. V was clipped by 5 bases and J by 5 bases; unmatched bases: 8. CDR3 sequence: CASSPSGGGETQYF. CDR3 bases: TGTGCCAGCAGCCCCTCGGGGGGTGGGGAGACCCAGTACTTC.

The J gene is TRBJ2-7, the V gene TRBV4-3; no reliable D call. Per germline, CDR1 LGHNA and CDR2 YSLEER. CDR3 size: 15 residues. The V and J ends lost 0 bases and 2 bases respectively, with 11 bases between them. The CDR3 bases are TGCGCCAGCAGCCAAGAGGGTATCGGTGCCTACGAGCAGTACTTC. Protein sequence: CASSQEGIGAYEQYF.

This clone was counted between two and nine times. This chain links TRBV20-1 with TRBJ1-1; a possible D gene is TRBD1 (6 bases). The germline V gene has CDR1 DFQATT and CDR2 SNEGSKA (reference sequence). Between the trimmed V and J ends, which lost 5 bases and 9 bases, there was a span of 13 bases. This CDR3 has 11 amino acids. CDR3 bases: TGCAGTGCTCCGGACAGATTTCAAGCTTTCTTT. It translates to CSAPDRFQAFF.

The V gene is TRBV29-1, the J gene TRBJ1-1; D unresolved. The germline V gene has CDR1 SQVTM and CDR2 ANQGSEA. This CDR3 is built from 15 residues. The ends were cut back, 5 bases at V and 1 base at J, with 17 bases in the middle. CDR3 loop: CSVLKALAQNTEAFF. CDR3 bases: TGCAGCGTTCTTAAAGCATTGGCACAGAACACTGAAGCTTTCTTT. The full variable domain, completed using reference TRBV29-1 and TRBJ1-1, is SAVISQKPSRDICQRGTSLTIQCQVDSQVTMMFWYRQQPGQSLTLIATANQGSEATYESGFVIDKFPISRPNLTFSTLTVSNMSPEDSSIYLCSVLKALAQNTEAFFGQGTRLTVV.

The chain links TRBV14 to TRBJ1-5; TRBD1 is a possible D gene (5 bases). The length of the CDR3 is 16 residues. Germline CDR1 SGHDN, CDR2 FVKESK. V lost 4 bases, J lost 1 base, and 14 bases lay in between. The CDR3 loop reads CASSRGGWGSNQPQHF. In DNA form, the CDR3 reads TGTGCCAGCAGCCGCGGAGGATGGGGGAGCAATCAGCCCCAGCATTTT.

The CDR3, as DNA: TGCGCCAGCAGCCAAGCCGGGACTCTAACGGGAGAGACCCAGTACTTC. This codes for CASSQAGTLTGETQYF. V usage is TRBV4-1 and J usage is TRBJ2-5; tentative D call: TRBD2 (6 bases). Trimming shortened V by 1 base and J by 4 bases, and 16 bases separated the two germline ends. The CDR3 has 16 residues. CDR1 and CDR2 from the germline V gene are MGHRA and YSYEKL.

About this clone: This sample also contains other DNA sequences that code for the same CDR3. The chain combines TRBV11-3 with TRBJ2-7, with 9 bases aligning to TRBD1. The CDR3 totals 15 residues. V was pared by 4 bases and J by 0 bases, with 4 bases of the junction left unmatched. Germline loops: CDR1 SGHNT, CDR2 YENEEA. The CDR3: CASSSGQGGSYEQYF. The CDR3 nucleotides read TGTGCCAGCAGCTCGGGACAGGGAGGCTCCTACGAGCAGTACTTC.

The chain combines TRBV7-9 with TRBJ2-3, with 12 bases fitting TRBD1. The trim removed 1 base at V and 4 bases at J, leaving 3 bases unmatched. This CDR3 is built from 16 residues. CDR1 and CDR2 from the germline V gene are SEHNR and FQNEAQ (reference sequence). The DNA of the CDR3 is TGTGCCAGCAGCTTAGGGGACAGGGGGCGGGCAGATACGCAGTATTTT. It translates to CASSLGDRGRADTQYF.

This clone has at least ten counts. This sequence joins TRBV28 and TRBJ1-4; D is unclear. Germline V gene data show CDR1 as MDHEN and CDR2 as SYDVKM. Deletions cut 1 base from V and 8 bases from J, with 5 bases between. The CDR3 has 12 amino acids. Here the CDR3 DNA reads TGTGCCAGCAGTTTATATGCGGAAAAACTGTTTTTT. Translated: CASSLYAEKLFF.

The chain joins TRBV19 to TRBJ2-3; the match to TRBD2 covers 14 bases. This CDR3 has 17 residues. J lost 7 bases, V lost 4 bases, and 10 bases had no gene match. Germline V gene data show CDR1 as LNHDA and CDR2 as SQIVND (reference sequence). CDR3 DNA sequence: TGTGCCAGTAGTAGGGGACTAGCGGGAGAGTGGAGGCATACGCAGTATTTT. This codes for CASSRGLAGEWRHTQYF.

The rearrangement links TRBV4-3 to TRBJ1-2; tentative D call: TRBD1 (5 bases). CDR3 length: 15 residues. Trimming took 0 bases from V and 8 from J, leaving 16 bases between them. Germline CDR1 and CDR2: LGHNA and YSLEER. CDR3 sequence: CASSQDMRGGSGYTF. The CDR3 nucleotides are TGCGCCAGCAGCCAAGATATGCGGGGGGGGTCAGGCTACACCTTC.

The rearrangement joins TRBV4-2 to TRBJ2-3, with 8 bases matching TRBD2. In germline, CDR1 is LGHNA, CDR2 YNFKEQ. This CDR3 comprises 18 residues. V trimming: 0 bases; J trimming: 4 bases; junction bases outside the gene matches: 12. CDR3: CASSQDIRAGVVADTQYF. In DNA form, the CDR3 reads TGTGCCAGCAGCCAAGATATTAGAGCGGGAGTGGTTGCAGATACGCAGTATTTT.

This clone has only a few counts. The genes are TRBV27 and TRBJ1-1; 7 nucleotides line up with TRBD1. V gave up 8 bases and J gave up 5 bases; unmatched junction bases: 11. In germline, CDR1 is MNHEY, CDR2 SMNVEV (reference sequence). CDR3 length: 14 amino acids. This CDR3 reads CASGQRQGETEAFF. Written as DNA, the CDR3 is TGTGCCAGCGGACAGAGACAGGGTGAAACTGAAGCTTTCTTT.

The chain combines TRBV9 with TRBJ2-7, with 8 bases identical to TRBD2. The CDR3 is 14 residues long. Losses at the gene ends were 1 base for V and 7 bases for J; bases not matched to a gene: 7. Germline V lookup: CDR1 SGDLS, CDR2 YYNGEE. The CDR3 reads CASSVKAGEGEQYF. The CDR3 DNA reads as TGTGCCAGCAGCGTAAAAGCGGGAGAGGGTGAGCAGTACTTC.